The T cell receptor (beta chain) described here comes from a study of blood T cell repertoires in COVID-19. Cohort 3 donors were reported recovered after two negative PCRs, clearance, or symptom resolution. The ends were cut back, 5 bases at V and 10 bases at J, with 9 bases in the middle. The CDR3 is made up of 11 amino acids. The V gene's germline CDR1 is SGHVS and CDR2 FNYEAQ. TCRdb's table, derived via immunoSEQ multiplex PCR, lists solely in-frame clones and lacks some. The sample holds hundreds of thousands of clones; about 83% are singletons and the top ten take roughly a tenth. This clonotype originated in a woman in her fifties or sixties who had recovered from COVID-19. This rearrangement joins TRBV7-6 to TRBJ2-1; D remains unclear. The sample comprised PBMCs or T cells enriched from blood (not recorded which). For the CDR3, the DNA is TGTGCCAGCAGCGTAGACATCGAGCAGTTCTTC. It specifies CASSVDIEQFF.